These T cell receptor beta chains were read from a single sample in a study of shared T cell receptors in the human thymus. The assay was immunoSEQ multiplex PCR, and TCRdb's table has in-frame clones only and misses some. This table has approximately 580,000 clones, 78% appearing once. The data were also submitted as part of a second study, on human thymus T cells.

Sequencing was carried out using thymocytes. The receptors were gathered from a boy under three years old with a congenital heart defect. CDR3s include the opening cysteine and the closing phenylalanine or tryptophan. A D gene is named only where the DNA matches it firmly. Clone size is not always given. Where it is, it says once, few, many or a class for expanded clones.

V gene,clone size,J gene,D gene,CDR3 length,CDR3 DNA,CDR3 protein
TRBV18,few,TRBJ2-4,.,19,TGTGCCAGCTCCCCCCTCGAGGACTTAAGCTTGCTAGCCAAAAACATTCAGTACTTC,CASSPLEDLSLLAKNIQYF
TRBV5-6,.,TRBJ2-7,.,13,TGTGCCAGCAGCATGGGACTCAACTACGAGCAGTACTTC,CASSMGLNYEQYF
TRBV19,.,TRBJ1-1,.,14,TGTGCCAGTAGTCCACGACAACGGAACACTGAAGCTTTCTTT,CASSPRQRNTEAFF
TRBV2,.,TRBJ2-4,.,13,TGTGCCAGCAGCAGGTTAGCCAAAAACATTCAGTACTTC,CASSRLAKNIQYF
TRBV11-2,.,TRBJ2-3,TRBD1,15,TGTGCCAGCAGCTTTGCCCCGACAGGGGCAGATACGCAGTATTTT,CASSFAPTGADTQYF
TRBV30,.,TRBJ1-2,.,15,TGTGCCTGGAGTTTTGGTCAGGGGCTAAACTATGGCTACACCTTC,CAWSFGQGLNYGYTF
TRBV6-5,.,TRBJ2-7,.,14,TGTGCCAGCACCCCAAGGGGGTATTCCTACGAGCAGTACTTC,CASTPRGYSYEQYF
TRBV27,.,TRBJ2-3,TRBD2,18,TGTGCCAGCAGTCCGCCCTCCCTACTAGCGTCCAGCACAGATACGCAGTATTTT,CASSPPSLLASSTDTQYF
TRBV23-1,.,TRBJ1-1,.,13,TGCGCCAGCAGTCAAGAGTCTCCGTGTGGAGCTTTCTTT,CASSQESPCGAFF
TRBV28,few,TRBJ1-3,.,16,TGTGCCAGCAGTTTATTTGGGGGCGCAGGGGGAAACACCATATATTTT,CASSLFGGAGGNTIYF
TRBV11-3,.,TRBJ2-1,.,19,TGTGCCAGCAGCTTACAGGGCCCCAGTGCGGTGGCTGGAGATAATGAGCAGTTCTTC,CASSLQGPSAVAGDNEQFF
TRBV7-9,.,TRBJ2-1,.,18,TGTGCCAGCAGCTTAGATTGGCGGGACGCCAACTCCTACAATGAGCAGTTCTTC,CASSLDWRDANSYNEQFF
TRBV29-1,.,TRBJ1-2,.,12,TGCAGCGTTGAGGACAGTTTTTATGGCTACACCTTC,CSVEDSFYGYTF
TRBV6-1,.,TRBJ2-7,.,12,TGTGCCAGCAGTCCGAGCTCCTACGAGCAGTACTTC,CASSPSSYEQYF
TRBV4-3,.,TRBJ2-7,.,17,TGCGCCAGCAGCCAAGGACCAGGGAGGTTAGGGTACTACGAGCAGTACTTC,CASSQGPGRLGYYEQYF
TRBV15,.,TRBJ1-5,.,13,TGTGCCACCAGCAGCCGGAGAAATCAGCCCCAGCATTTT,CATSSRRNQPQHF
TRBV25-1,.,TRBJ2-5,.,17,TGTGCCAGCAGTGAGGCCCCAGCGGAGCGCCTCCAAGAGACCCAGTACTTC,CASSEAPAERLQETQYF
TRBV7-2,.,TRBJ2-7,.,13,TGTGCCAGCAGCTTAAGAGGGCTCTACGAGCAGTACTTC,CASSLRGLYEQYF
TRBV28,.,TRBJ2-7,.,15,TGTGCCAGCAGTTCTAATAACAGGGCCACCTACGAGCAGTACTTC,CASSSNNRATYEQYF
TRBV14,.,TRBJ2-7,.,17,TGTGCCAGCAGCCAAGATTTAAAGGGGGGGAGAGGCGACGAGCAGTACTTC,CASSQDLKGGRGDEQYF
TRBV13,.,TRBJ1-1,.,11,TGTGCCAGCAGTAGGACTACTGAAGCTTTCTTT,CASSRTTEAFF
TRBV10-3,.,TRBJ2-1,TRBD2,17,TGTGCCATCAGTGAGTCGTTGGCGGGAGGCTCCTACAATGAGCAGTTCTTC,CAISESLAGGSYNEQFF
TRBV6-5,.,TRBJ2-2,.,15,TGTGCCAGCAGTTACTCGGCTTCGGGCACCGGGGAGCTGTTTTTT,CASSYSASGTGELFF
TRBV7-2,.,TRBJ2-5,.,17,TGTGCCAGCAGCCAGGGTCCGGGACTCAGATGTGGAGAGACCCAGTACTTC,CASSQGPGLRCGETQYF
TRBV19,.,TRBJ1-5,TRBD1,21,TGTGCCAGTAGTATAAGATTTGGGGACAGCTCCTCTGTTTATAGCAATCAGCCCCAGCATTTT,CASSIRFGDSSSVYSNQPQHF
TRBV4-3,.,TRBJ1-1,.,14,TGCGCCAGCAGCCAAGTCCCAAAGAACACTGAAGCTTTCTTT,CASSQVPKNTEAFF
TRBV5-8,few,TRBJ2-7,TRBD1,18,TGTGCCAGCAGACACCGACCACTTCCGGGACAGGGGGCCTACGAGCAGTACTTC,CASRHRPLPGQGAYEQYF
TRBV4-3,once,TRBJ2-1,TRBD1,20,TGCGCCAGCAGCCCTAATCTACCCGGGACAGGGGGCGATTCCTACAATGAGCAGTTCTTC,CASSPNLPGTGGDSYNEQFF
TRBV6-4,.,TRBJ1-5,.,15,TGTGCCAGCAGAGACGAGGCCTATAGCAATCAGCCCCAGCATTTT,CASRDEAYSNQPQHF
TRBV9,once,TRBJ2-5,TRBD2,17,TGTGCCAGCAGCACCCGGACTAGCGGGAGGACGGAAGAGACCCAGTACTTC,CASSTRTSGRTEETQYF
TRBV27,.,TRBJ2-1,TRBD2,23,TGTGCCAGCAGTTCCCCGGGACACGGGTCGCCAGGGACTAGCGTTAGCTCCTACAATGAGCAGTTCTTC,CASSSPGHGSPGTSVSSYNEQFF
TRBV7-9,.,TRBJ2-5,.,16,TGTGCCAGCACCGCAGGTTCCGCACCCGGGGGAGAGACCCAGTACTTC,CASTAGSAPGGETQYF
TRBV5-6,.,TRBJ2-1,TRBD1,17,TGTGCCAGCAGCTCTCCGACAGGGTTAGGAACCTACAATGAGCAGTTCTTC,CASSSPTGLGTYNEQFF
TRBV15,few,TRBJ1-1,.,13,TGTGCCACCAATGGAGGGAGGGATACTGAAGCTTTCTTT,CATNGGRDTEAFF
TRBV7-9,.,TRBJ1-5,.,15,TGTGCCAGCAGCTTAGAGGGGGGGAGCAATCAGCCCCAGCATTTT,CASSLEGGSNQPQHF
TRBV21-1,.,TRBJ1-2,.,12,TGTGCCAGCAGCAAACCCGGGAGCGGCTACACCTTC,CASSKPGSGYTF
TRBV27,.,TRBJ2-7,.,14,TGTGCCAGCAGTTTCGGGGGAAGCGCCTACGAGCAGTACTTC,CASSFGGSAYEQYF
TRBV6-5,once,TRBJ2-1,TRBD1,13,TGTGCCACCCACGGGACAGTATACAATGAGCAGTTCTTC,CATHGTVYNEQFF
TRBV7-2,.,TRBJ2-7,TRBD2,18,TGTGCCAGCAGCTCCACACAGGGACTAGCGGGGGATTCCTACGAGCAGTACTTC,CASSSTQGLAGDSYEQYF
TRBV14,.,TRBJ1-2,.,15,TGTGCCAGCAGCTCCGGGTCGTACAGGGTAGGGGGCTACACCTTC,CASSSGSYRVGGYTF
TRBV18,.,TRBJ2-5,.,12,TGTGCCAGCTCCAGGGCCCCGGGGACCCAGTACTTC,CASSRAPGTQYF
TRBV7-7,.,TRBJ2-3,.,16,TGTGCCAGCAGCTTAGGGCTCAGGGTGAAGGCAGATACGCAGTATTTT,CASSLGLRVKADTQYF
TRBV28,few,TRBJ2-7,.,14,TGTGCCAGGAAGATGCCCCCGAGAGGTCGCGAGCAGTACTTC,CARKMPPRGREQYF
TRBV6-5,.,TRBJ2-7,TRBD2,14,TGTGCCAGCAGTTACTCGCTAGCGGGATACGAGCAGTACTTC,CASSYSLAGYEQYF
TRBV5-1,.,TRBJ2-3,.,16,TGCGCCAGCAGCCGCCCCTCGGTGCCAGGTCCAGATACGCAGTATTTT,CASSRPSVPGPDTQYF